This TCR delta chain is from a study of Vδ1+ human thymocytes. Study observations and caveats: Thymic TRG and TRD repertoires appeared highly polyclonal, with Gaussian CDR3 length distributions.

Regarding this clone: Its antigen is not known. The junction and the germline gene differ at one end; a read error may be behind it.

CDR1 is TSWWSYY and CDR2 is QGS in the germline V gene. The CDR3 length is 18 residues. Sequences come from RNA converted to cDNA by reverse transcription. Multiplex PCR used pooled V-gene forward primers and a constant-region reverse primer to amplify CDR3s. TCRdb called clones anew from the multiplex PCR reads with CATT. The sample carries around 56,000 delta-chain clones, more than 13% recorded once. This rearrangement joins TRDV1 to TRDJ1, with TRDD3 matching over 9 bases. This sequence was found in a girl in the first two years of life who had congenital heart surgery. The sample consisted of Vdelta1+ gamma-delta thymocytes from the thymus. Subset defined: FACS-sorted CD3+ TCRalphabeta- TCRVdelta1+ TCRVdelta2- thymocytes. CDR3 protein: CALVVWYYWGNYTDKLIF. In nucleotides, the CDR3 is TGCGCTCTTGTGGTCTGGTACTACTGGGGGAATTACACCGATAAACTCATCTTT.